This T cell receptor beta chain came from a study of vaccination and CD4 T cells after COVID-19. The treatment was: roughly 11-day PBMC culture with coronavirus spike peptide pools or control peptides (ViraFEST assay). Gathered ahead of the COVID-19 pandemic (2011-2018) were the CD4+ T cells of the unexposed donor. ViraFEST expanded antigen-specific T cells with peptide pools, then sequenced TCRs. Concerning this clonotype: What it binds is not known.

Germline loops: CDR1 SGHTA, CDR2 FQGNSA. The CDR3 runs 13 residues. V lost 1 base, J lost 4 bases, and 5 bases lay in between. The Oncomine TCR Beta short-read assay was what sequenced the DNA obtained from cultured CD4+ T cells. Cultures of CD4+ T cells served as the source for extracting genomic DNA. MiXCR, applied by TCRdb to the PCR reads, yields one record per CDR3 protein. Of 11,000 or so distinct CDR3 sequences listed, 25% to 30% are singletons. The V and J genes are TRBV7-2 and TRBJ1-3; D call uncertain. This TCR was sampled from a human donor in good health. Material for sequencing was CD4+ T cells from blood, cultured in vitro. The CDR3 DNA reads TGTGCCAGCAGCTTAGGCTCCGGAAACACCATATATTTT. It translates to CASSLGSGNTIYF.